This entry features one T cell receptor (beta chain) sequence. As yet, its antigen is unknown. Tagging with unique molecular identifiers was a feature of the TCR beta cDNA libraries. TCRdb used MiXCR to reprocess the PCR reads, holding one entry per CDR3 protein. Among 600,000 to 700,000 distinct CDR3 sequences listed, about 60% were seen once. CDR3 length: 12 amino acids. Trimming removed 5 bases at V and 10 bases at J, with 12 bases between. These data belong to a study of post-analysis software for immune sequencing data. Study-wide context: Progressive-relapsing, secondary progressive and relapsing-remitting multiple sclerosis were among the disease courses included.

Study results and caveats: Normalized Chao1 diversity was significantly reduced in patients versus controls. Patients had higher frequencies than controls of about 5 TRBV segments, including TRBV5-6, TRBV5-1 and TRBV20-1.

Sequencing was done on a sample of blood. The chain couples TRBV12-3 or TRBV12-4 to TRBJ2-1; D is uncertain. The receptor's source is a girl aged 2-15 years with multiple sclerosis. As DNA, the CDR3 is TGTGCCAGCAGTCCCCGGGTCGGGGAGCAGTTCTTC. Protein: CASSPRVGEQFF.